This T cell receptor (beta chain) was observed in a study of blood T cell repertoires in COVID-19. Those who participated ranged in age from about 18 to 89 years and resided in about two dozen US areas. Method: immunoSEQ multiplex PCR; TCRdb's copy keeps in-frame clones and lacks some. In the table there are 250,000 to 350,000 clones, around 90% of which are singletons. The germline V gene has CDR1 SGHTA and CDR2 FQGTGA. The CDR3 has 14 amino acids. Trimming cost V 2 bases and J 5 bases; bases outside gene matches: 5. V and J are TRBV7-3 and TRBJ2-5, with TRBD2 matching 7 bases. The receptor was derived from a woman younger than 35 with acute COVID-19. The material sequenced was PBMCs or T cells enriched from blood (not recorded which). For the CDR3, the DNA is TGTGCCAGCAGCTTAGCGGGAGAGTGGGAGACCCAGTACTTC. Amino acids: CASSLAGEWETQYF.